The 24 T cell receptor beta chains presented below share a single source sample, sequenced in a study of OX40 agonist ivuxolimab in advanced cancers. TCRdb's copy holds only in-frame clones and misses some; the assay was immunoSEQ multiplex PCR. The profile shows 58,000 or so clones, 89% of them singletons. The sequenced sample was CD4+ or CD8+ T cells sorted from blood, obtained in a trial of the OX40 agonist ivuxolimab. The receptors shown here come from an adult with an advanced solid tumor such as melanoma, head and neck, liver or kidney cancer.

The chain is built from TRBV19 and TRBJ1-1; a weak D match, TRBD1 (5 bases). Trimming cost V 5 bases and J 4 bases, with 11 bases left between them. The CDR3 is made up of 13 amino acids. The germline CDR1 and CDR2 sequences are LNHDA and SQIVND (reference sequence). The DNA of the CDR3 is TGTGCCAGTAGTCCCGGGGACGTCACTGAAGCTTTCTTT. It yields the protein CASSPGDVTEAFF.

V gene TRBV19 combines with J gene TRBJ1-1; 8 bases fit TRBD1. Germline CDR1 and CDR2: LNHDA and SQIVND (reference sequence). V shed 0 bases, J shed 2 bases, and the junction held 8 bases outside the gene matches. The CDR3 runs to 17 residues. The CDR3 reads CASSIDPGTGYNTEAFF. In nucleotides, the CDR3 is TGTGCCAGTAGTATAGATCCAGGGACAGGATACAACACTGAAGCTTTCTTT.

This chain uses TRBV19 with TRBJ2-2, with TRBD2 as a possible D gene (5 bases). Trimming stripped 1 base from V and 3 bases from J, with 12 bases between. The CDR3 has 16 amino acids. Germline V gene lookup returns CDR1 LNHDA and CDR2 SQIVND (reference sequence). The CDR3 region is CASSIGEGGYTGELFF. In nucleotides, the CDR3 is TGTGCCAGTAGTATAGGCGAGGGCGGCTACACCGGGGAGCTGTTTTTT.

The gene calls are TRBV7-3 and TRBJ1-4; D gene unclear. V lost 3 bases and J 0 bases, leaving 20 bases between the germline ends. This CDR3 is built from 19 residues. Germline CDR1 is SGHTA and CDR2 is FQGTGA. CDR3 residues: CASSFHWNWVIATNEKLFF. CDR3 sequence (DNA): TGTGCCAGCAGCTTCCATTGGAACTGGGTGATTGCAACTAATGAAAAACTGTTTTTT.

In this sample, this clone turned up once. The chain is built from TRBV30 and TRBJ2-7; the match to TRBD2 covers 7 bases. V shed 0 bases and J 0 bases; nucleotides not matched to a gene: 14. This CDR3 contains 18 residues. The germline CDR1 and CDR2 sequences are GTSNPN and SVGIG (reference sequence). Here the CDR3 reads CAWSVLFLGGEPSYEQYF. Here the CDR3 DNA reads TGTGCCTGGAGTGTACTCTTTTTGGGGGGGGAACCCTCCTACGAGCAGTACTTC.

The rearrangement uses TRBV5-5 and TRBJ2-7; D is possibly TRBD2 (6 bases). V dropped 4 bases and J dropped 1 base, with 9 bases sitting between them. CDR1 is SGHKS and CDR2 is YYEKEE in the germline V gene (reference sequence). CDR3 length: 13 amino acids. The CDR3 sequence is CASSLAPSYEQYF. The CDR3 DNA reads as TGTGCCAGCAGCCTAGCGCCATCCTACGAGCAGTACTTC.

The rearrangement joins TRBV5-1 to TRBJ2-7, with D hard to call. The V and J ends lost 7 bases and 3 bases respectively, with 17 bases between them. CDR3 length: 14 amino acids. Germline V gene data show CDR1 as SGHRS and CDR2 as YFSETQ. The CDR3 loop is CASADSSPIYEQYF. In DNA form, the CDR3 reads TGCGCCAGCGCCGATTCCTCCCCGATCTACGAGCAGTACTTC.

This chain joins TRBV11-2 and TRBJ2-3; the match to TRBD2 covers 11 bases. Trimming took 1 base from V and 1 from J; bases not matched to a gene: 7. CDR3 size: 18 residues. The germline CDR1 and CDR2 sequences are SGHAT and FQNNGV. CDR3 region: CASSLVVLAGAGTDTQYF. The CDR3 bases are TGTGCCAGCAGCTTAGTGGTACTAGCGGGAGCAGGCACAGATACGCAGTATTTT. The full variable domain, in which reference TRBV11-2 and TRBJ2-3 provide the parts outside the CDR3, is EAGVAQSPRYKIIEKRQSVAFWCNPISGHATLYWYQQILGQGPKLLIQFQNNGVVDDSQLPKDRFSAERLKGVDSTLKIQPAKLEDSAVYLCASSLVVLAGAGTDTQYFGPGTRLTVL.

The table lists this clone with a count of one. The rearrangement joins TRBV10-3 to TRBJ1-3; TRBD1 might be the D (5 bases). The germline CDR1 and CDR2 sequences are ENHRY and SYGVKD. V was cut by 7 bases and J by 2 bases, with 9 bases left in between. The CDR3 has 13 amino acids. CDR3: CAITGTAGNTIYF. CDR3 nucleotide sequence: TGTGCCATCACCGGGACTGCTGGAAACACCATATATTTT.

V is TRBV6-1 and J is TRBJ2-7; 7 nucleotides line up with TRBD1. The V segment lost 6 bases and the J segment 7 bases; nucleotides outside the gene matches: 6. Germline CDR1 reads MNHNS; CDR2 reads SASEGT. CDR3 length: 12 residues. The CDR3 sequence is CASSADRNEQYF. The DNA for the CDR3 is TGTGCCAGCAGCGCGGACAGGAATGAGCAGTACTTC.

In this sample, this clone turned up a few times. The V gene is TRBV19, the J gene TRBJ1-1; maybe TRBD1 (5 bases). This CDR3 has 13 amino acids. Germline CDR1 is LNHDA and CDR2 is SQIVND (reference sequence). V lost 7 bases and J lost 1, with 10 bases in between. DNA of the CDR3: TGTGCCAGTATTTGGGGGAGGAACACTGAAGCTTTCTTT. This translates into CASIWGRNTEAFF.

This clone has just one count. The V gene is TRBV6-1, the J gene TRBJ2-6; D gene unclear. V was clipped by 8 bases and J by 1 base, with 6 bases between them. The CDR3 totals 13 residues. Looked up from germline, CDR1 is MNHNS and CDR2 is SASEGT. CDR3: CASRPSGANVLTF. In DNA, the CDR3 is TGTGCCAGCCGACCGTCTGGGGCCAACGTCCTGACTTTC.

The chain recombines TRBV2 with TRBJ2-7; TRBD2 matches at 12 bases. Trimming cost V 7 bases and J 3 bases; bases outside gene matches: 13. The CDR3 sequence is 17 residues long. Looked up from germline, CDR1 is SNHLY and CDR2 is FYNNEI. The CDR3 nucleotides are TGTGCCAGCATCGAAGGGGCTAGCGGGAGGGTTGACTACGAGCAGTACTTC. Translated, it gives CASIEGASGRVDYEQYF.

This sequence joins TRBV6-5 and TRBJ1-2; TRBD1 might be the D (6 bases). Germline loops: CDR1 MNHEY, CDR2 SVGAGI. This CDR3 spans 14 amino acids. Deletions cut 6 bases from V and 1 base from J, with 12 bases between. As DNA, the CDR3 is TGTGCCAGCAGCCGGGACACTAATAACTATGGCTACACCTTC. This codes for CASSRDTNNYGYTF.

V gene TRBV27 combines with J gene TRBJ2-2; D remains unclear. The germline V gene has CDR1 MNHEY and CDR2 SMNVEV (reference sequence). Trimming pared 5 bases from V and 4 bases from J, leaving 14 bases between. This CDR3 contains 15 residues. CDR3 protein: CASSLDPQLTGELFF. The DNA for the CDR3 is TGTGCCAGCAGTCTAGACCCTCAACTCACCGGGGAGCTGTTTTTT.

This chain uses TRBV27 with TRBJ2-7; TRBD2 matches at 14 bases. V dropped 4 bases and J dropped 4; count of bases not matched to a gene: 9. The germline CDR1 and CDR2 sequences are MNHEY and SMNVEV (reference sequence). The CDR3 extends over 17 amino acids. The CDR3 region has the DNA TGTGCCAGCAGTTCCACCGGGACTAGCGGGAGTGTGTACGAGCAGTACTTC. Protein sequence: CASSSTGTSGSVYEQYF.

This chain connects TRBV4-2 to TRBJ2-7; D is possibly TRBD1 or TRBD2 (5 bases each). V lost 5 bases and J 7 bases, leaving 21 bases between the germline ends. The CDR3 has 15 amino acids. Looked up from germline, CDR1 is LGHNA and CDR2 is YNFKEQ. CDR3 DNA sequence: TGTGCCAGCAGCACTCTTATGGGAGATCGACAGGAGCAGTACTTC. Translated, it gives CASSTLMGDRQEQYF.

The chain employs TRBV6-1 and TRBJ1-3; no clear D. The CDR3 spans 15 residues. Trimming shortened V by 1 base and J by 4 bases, and 11 bases separated the two germline ends. CDR1 MNHNS and CDR2 SASEGT come from the germline V gene. CDR3 region: CASSEGVGSGNTIYF. DNA of the CDR3: TGTGCCAGCAGTGAAGGGGTCGGATCGGGAAACACCATATATTTT.

V gene TRBV27 combines with J gene TRBJ2-1; D possibly corresponds to TRBD1 (5 bases). Germline V gene lookup returns CDR1 MNHEY and CDR2 SMNVEV (reference sequence). CDR3 length: 16 residues. V was cut by 6 bases and J by 0 bases, with 15 bases left in between. The CDR3 DNA follows: TGTGCCAGCAGGGGGCGACCACTAAGCTCCTACAATGAGCAGTTCTTC. Translating gives CASRGRPLSSYNEQFF.

This rearrangement joins TRBV29-1 to TRBJ1-1; D call uncertain. The CDR3 extends over 10 amino acids. The V gene lost 2 bases and the J gene lost 8 bases, with 6 bases spanning the gap. Germline V gives CDR1 SQVTM, CDR2 ANQGSEA. The CDR3 nucleotides are TGCAGCGTTGAAACTCCCGAAGCTTTCTTT. Amino acids: CSVETPEAFF.

The V and J genes are TRBV14 and TRBJ2-7; a weak D match, TRBD1 (6 bases). V gave up 4 bases and J gave up 0 bases, with 10 bases separating them. The CDR3 is 14 amino acids. Germline V gives CDR1 SGHDN, CDR2 FVKESK. CDR3: CASSPRQASYEQYF. In DNA, the CDR3 is TGTGCCAGCAGCCCCCGACAGGCCTCCTACGAGCAGTACTTC.

The chain has TRBV7-3 and TRBJ1-6; possibly TRBD1 for D (6 bases). Per germline, CDR1 SGHTA and CDR2 FQGTGA. V was clipped by 6 bases and J by 7 bases, with 13 bases between them. The CDR3 is made up of 14 amino acids. The CDR3 sequence is CASRSGTSNSPLHF. CDR3 sequence (DNA): TGTGCCAGCAGGTCCGGGACATCGAATTCACCCCTCCACTTT.

The chain carries TRBV27 and TRBJ1-2, with D uncertain. This CDR3 is 15 amino acids long. Germline V gives CDR1 MNHEY, CDR2 SMNVEV (reference sequence). V lost 0 bases and J 3 bases, leaving 11 bases between the germline ends. The CDR3 here is CASSLSGSRDYGYTF. CDR3 bases: TGTGCCAGCAGTTTATCAGGGTCTAGAGACTATGGCTACACCTTC.

The V and J genes are TRBV30 and TRBJ1-5; the match to TRBD1 covers 10 bases. Germline CDR1 reads GTSNPN; CDR2 reads SVGIG (reference sequence). The CDR3 length is 15 residues. J gave up 4 bases and V 4 bases, and 7 bases lay outside the gene matches. CDR3 in DNA: TGTGCCTGGACCGTGGGACAGGGGAAAAATCAGCCCCAGCATTTT. It yields the protein CAWTVGQGKNQPQHF.